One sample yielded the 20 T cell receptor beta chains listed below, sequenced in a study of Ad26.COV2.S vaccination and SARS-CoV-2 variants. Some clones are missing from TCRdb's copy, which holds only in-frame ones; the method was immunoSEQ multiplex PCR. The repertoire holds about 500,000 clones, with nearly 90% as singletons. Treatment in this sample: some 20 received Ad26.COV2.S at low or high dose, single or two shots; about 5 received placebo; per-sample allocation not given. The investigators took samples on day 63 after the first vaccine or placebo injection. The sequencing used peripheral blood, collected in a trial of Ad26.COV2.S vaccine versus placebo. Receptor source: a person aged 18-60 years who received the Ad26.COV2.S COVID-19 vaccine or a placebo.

The CDR3: CASSLIPGQSDTQYF. For the CDR3, the DNA is TGTGCCAGCAGCTTAATTCCGGGACAGTCAGATACGCAGTATTTT. V usage is TRBV11-2 and J usage is TRBJ2-3; 7 bases align to TRBD1. The V gene end was trimmed by 2 bases and the J gene end by 4 bases; junction bases not matched to a gene: 6. Germline V lookup: CDR1 SGHAT, CDR2 FQNNGV. The CDR3 sequence is 15 residues long.

CDR3 loop: CASTPSGNQPQHF. In DNA form, the CDR3 reads TGTGCCAGCACCCCTTCCGGCAATCAGCCCCAGCATTTT. This rearrangement joins TRBV2 to TRBJ1-5; D not certain. CDR1 and CDR2 (germline): SNHLY, FYNNEI. The CDR3 has 13 amino acids. The V end lost 7 bases, the J end lost 2 bases, and 9 bases lay between the germline ends. Drawing the rest from reference TRBV2 and TRBJ1-5, the complete variable domain is EPEVTQTPSHQVTQMGQEVILRCVPISNHLYFYWYRQILGQKVEFLVSFYNNEISEKSEIFDDQFSVERPDGSNFTLKIRSTKLEDSAMYFCASTPSGNQPQHFGDGTRLSIL.

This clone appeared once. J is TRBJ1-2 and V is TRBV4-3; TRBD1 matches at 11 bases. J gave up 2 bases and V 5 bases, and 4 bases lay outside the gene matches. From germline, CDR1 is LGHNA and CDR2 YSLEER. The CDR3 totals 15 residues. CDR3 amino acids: CASSMGQGVNYGYTF. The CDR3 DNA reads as TGCGCCAGCAGCATGGGACAGGGGGTAAACTATGGCTACACCTTC.

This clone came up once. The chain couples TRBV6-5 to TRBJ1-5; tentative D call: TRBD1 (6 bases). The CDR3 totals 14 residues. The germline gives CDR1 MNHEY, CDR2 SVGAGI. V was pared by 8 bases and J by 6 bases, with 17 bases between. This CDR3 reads CASQKGEGFQPQHF. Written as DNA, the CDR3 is TGTGCCAGCCAAAAGGGGGAGGGCTTTCAGCCCCAGCATTTT.

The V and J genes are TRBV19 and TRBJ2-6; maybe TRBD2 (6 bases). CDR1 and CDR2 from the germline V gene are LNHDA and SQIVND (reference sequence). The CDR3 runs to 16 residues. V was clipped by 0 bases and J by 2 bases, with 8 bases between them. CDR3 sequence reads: CASSIDSGAGANVLTF. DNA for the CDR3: TGTGCCAGTAGTATAGATTCGGGGGCTGGGGCCAACGTCCTGACTTTC.

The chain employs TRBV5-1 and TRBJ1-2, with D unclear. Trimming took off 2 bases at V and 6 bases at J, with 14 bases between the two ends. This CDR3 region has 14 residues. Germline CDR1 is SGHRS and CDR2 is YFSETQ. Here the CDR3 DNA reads TGCGCCAGCAGCTTTGGGTCGCGCGAGGATGGCTACACCTTC. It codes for CASSFGSREDGYTF.

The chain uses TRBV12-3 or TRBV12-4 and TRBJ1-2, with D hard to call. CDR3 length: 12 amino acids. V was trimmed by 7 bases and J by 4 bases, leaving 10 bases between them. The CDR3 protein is CASNGDRYGYTF. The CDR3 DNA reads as TGTGCCAGCAACGGGGATCGCTATGGCTACACCTTC.

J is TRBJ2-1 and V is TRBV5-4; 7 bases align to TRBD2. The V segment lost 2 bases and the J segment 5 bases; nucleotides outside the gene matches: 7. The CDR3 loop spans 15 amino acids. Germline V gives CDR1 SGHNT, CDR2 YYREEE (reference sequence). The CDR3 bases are TGTGCCAGCAGCTTTAGGACTAGTGTAGACAATGAGCAGTTCTTC. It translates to CASSFRTSVDNEQFF.

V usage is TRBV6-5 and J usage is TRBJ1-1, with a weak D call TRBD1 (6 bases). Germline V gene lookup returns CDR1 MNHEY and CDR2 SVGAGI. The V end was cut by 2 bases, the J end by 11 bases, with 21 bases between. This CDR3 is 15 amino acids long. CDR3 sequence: CASSYLRDTGLRAFF. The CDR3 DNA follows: TGTGCCAGCAGTTACCTCAGGGACACGGGTTTGAGGGCTTTCTTT.

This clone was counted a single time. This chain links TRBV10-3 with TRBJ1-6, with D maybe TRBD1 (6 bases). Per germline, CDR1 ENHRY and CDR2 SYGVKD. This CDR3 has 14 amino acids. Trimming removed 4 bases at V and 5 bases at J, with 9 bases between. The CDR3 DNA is TGTGCCATCAGTGGTAACAGGGATAATTCACCCCTCCACTTT. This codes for CAISGNRDNSPLHF.

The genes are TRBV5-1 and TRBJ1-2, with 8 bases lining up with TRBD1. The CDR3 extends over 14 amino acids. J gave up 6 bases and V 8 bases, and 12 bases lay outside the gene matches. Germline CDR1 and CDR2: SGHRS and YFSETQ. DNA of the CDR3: TGCGCCAGTCAGTACGTGACAGGGGTAGATGGCTACACCTTC. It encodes CASQYVTGVDGYTF.

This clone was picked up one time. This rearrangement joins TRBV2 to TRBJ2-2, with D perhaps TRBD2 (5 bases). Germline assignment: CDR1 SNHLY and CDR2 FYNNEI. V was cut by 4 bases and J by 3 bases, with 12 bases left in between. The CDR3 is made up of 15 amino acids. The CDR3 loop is CASSGLAPDTGELFF. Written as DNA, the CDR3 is TGTGCCAGCAGTGGGCTAGCCCCGGACACCGGGGAGCTGTTTTTT.

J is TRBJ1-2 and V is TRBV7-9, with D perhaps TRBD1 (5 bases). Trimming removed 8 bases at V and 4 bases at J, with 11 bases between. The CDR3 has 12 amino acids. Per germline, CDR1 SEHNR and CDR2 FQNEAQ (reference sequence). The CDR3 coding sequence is TGTGCCAGCTCGCCGGGGCCCTATGGCTACACCTTC. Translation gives CASSPGPYGYTF.

The CDR3 coding sequence is TGTGCCAGCAGGGGTGACAGGGGGCCTGGAAACACCATATATTTT. Protein sequence: CASRGDRGPGNTIYF. The V gene is TRBV6-5, the J gene TRBJ1-3; 10 bases align to TRBD1. The CDR3 is made up of 15 amino acids. CDR1 MNHEY and CDR2 SVGAGI come from the germline V gene. J was trimmed by 2 bases and V by 6 bases; bases with no gene match: 4.

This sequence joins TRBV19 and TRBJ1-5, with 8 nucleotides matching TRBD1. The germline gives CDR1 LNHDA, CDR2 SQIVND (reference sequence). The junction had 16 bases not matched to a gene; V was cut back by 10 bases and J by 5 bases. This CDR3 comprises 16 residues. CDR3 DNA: TGTGCCACCAAGGGGTCTGGACAGGGTTTTTATCAGCCCCAGCATTTT. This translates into CATKGSGQGFYQPQHF.

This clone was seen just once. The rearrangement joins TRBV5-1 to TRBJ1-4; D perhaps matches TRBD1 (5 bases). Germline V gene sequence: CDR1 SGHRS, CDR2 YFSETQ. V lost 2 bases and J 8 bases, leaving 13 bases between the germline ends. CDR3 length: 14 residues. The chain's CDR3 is CASSLAAQGEKLFF. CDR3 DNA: TGCGCCAGCAGCTTAGCGGCGCAGGGAGAAAAACTGTTTTTT.

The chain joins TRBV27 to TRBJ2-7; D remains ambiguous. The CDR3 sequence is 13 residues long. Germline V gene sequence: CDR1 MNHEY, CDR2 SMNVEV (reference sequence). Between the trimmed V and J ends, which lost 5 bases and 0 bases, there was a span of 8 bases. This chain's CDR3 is CASSHDPSYEQYF. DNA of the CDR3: TGTGCCAGCAGTCACGACCCCTCCTACGAGCAGTACTTC.

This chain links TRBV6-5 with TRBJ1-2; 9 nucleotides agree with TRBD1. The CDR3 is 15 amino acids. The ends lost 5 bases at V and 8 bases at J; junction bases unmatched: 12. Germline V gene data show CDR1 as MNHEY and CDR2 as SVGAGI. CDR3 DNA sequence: TGTGCCAGCAGTAGTACCCCACAGGGGGCCGGGGGCTACACCTTC. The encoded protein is CASSSTPQGAGGYTF.

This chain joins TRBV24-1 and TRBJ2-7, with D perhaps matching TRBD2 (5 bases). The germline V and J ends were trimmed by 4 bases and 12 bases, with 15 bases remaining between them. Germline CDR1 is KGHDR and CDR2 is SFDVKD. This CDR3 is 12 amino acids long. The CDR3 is CATSDQLGWRYF. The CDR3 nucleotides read TGTGCCACCAGTGACCAACTAGGGTGGCGGTACTTC.

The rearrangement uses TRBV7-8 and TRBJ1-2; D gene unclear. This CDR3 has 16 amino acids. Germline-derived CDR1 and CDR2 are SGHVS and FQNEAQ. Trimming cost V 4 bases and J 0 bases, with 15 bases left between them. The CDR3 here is CASSSAWRRSNYGYTF. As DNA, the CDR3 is TGTGCCAGCAGCTCAGCTTGGAGGCGATCTAACTATGGCTACACCTTC.